This section outlines one T cell receptor (beta chain) sequence together with its context. Antigen specificity is unknown. The data stem from a study of T cell repertoires in cytomegalovirus infection. Per the germline V gene, CDR1 is GTSNPN and CDR2 is SVGIG (reference sequence). This CDR3 spans 13 amino acids. The V end lost 2 bases, the J end lost 6 bases, and 11 bases lay between the germline ends. TCRdb itself ran the reads through MiXCR, one entry per CDR3 protein. The sample lists about 340,000 distinct CDR3 sequences; 29% were seen once. This specimen was cultured PBMCs, taken from culture after CMV antigen stimulation. The chain recombines TRBV30 with TRBJ1-5; tentative D call: TRBD1 (5 bases). This receptor was obtained from a human donor in good health (CMV status not recorded). Some clones in this sample may be carry-over from other donors' samples. Here the CDR3 DNA reads TGTGCCTGGAGTAGGAGGGGAGGTCAGCCCCAGCATTTT. It translates to CAWSRRGGQPQHF. Based on the CDR3 plus reference TRBV30 and TRBJ1-5, the full variable domain is SQTIHQWPATLVQPVGSPLSLECTVEGTSNPNLYWYRQAAGRGLQLLFYSVGIGQISSEVPQNLSASRPQDRQFILSSKKLLLSDSGFYLCAWSRRGGQPQHFGDGTRLSIL.